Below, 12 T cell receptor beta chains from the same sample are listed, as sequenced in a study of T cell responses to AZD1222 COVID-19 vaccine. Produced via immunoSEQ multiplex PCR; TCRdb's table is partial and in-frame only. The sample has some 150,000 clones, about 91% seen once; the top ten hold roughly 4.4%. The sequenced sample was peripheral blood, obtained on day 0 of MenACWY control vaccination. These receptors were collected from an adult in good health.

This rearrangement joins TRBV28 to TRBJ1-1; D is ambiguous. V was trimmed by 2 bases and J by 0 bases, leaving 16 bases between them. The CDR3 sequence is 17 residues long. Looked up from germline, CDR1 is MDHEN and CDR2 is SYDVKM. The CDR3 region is CASSLPLGSPMNTEAFF. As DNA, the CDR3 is TGTGCCAGCAGTTTACCCTTAGGGAGCCCAATGAACACTGAAGCTTTCTTT.

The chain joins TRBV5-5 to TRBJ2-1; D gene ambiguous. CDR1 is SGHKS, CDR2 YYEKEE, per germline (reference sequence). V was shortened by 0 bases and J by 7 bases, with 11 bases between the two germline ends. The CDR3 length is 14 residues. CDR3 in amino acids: CASSLVGFLNEQFF. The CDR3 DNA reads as TGTGCCAGCAGCTTGGTGGGCTTTTTGAATGAGCAGTTCTTC.

The CDR3 bases are TGCGCCAGCAGCCCAAGACAGGGATCGTACGAGCAGTACTTC. Protein product: CASSPRQGSYEQYF. This chain connects TRBV5-1 to TRBJ2-7; 7 positions match TRBD1. Germline V CDR1 and CDR2: SGHRS, YFSETQ. V lost 4 bases, J lost 4 bases, and 8 bases stayed unmatched. The CDR3 runs to 14 residues.

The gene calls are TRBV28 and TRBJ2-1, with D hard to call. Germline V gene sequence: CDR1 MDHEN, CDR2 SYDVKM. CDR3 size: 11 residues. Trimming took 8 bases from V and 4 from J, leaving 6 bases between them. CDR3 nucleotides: TGTGCCAGCCGGAGATACAATGAGCAGTTCTTC. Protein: CASRRYNEQFF.

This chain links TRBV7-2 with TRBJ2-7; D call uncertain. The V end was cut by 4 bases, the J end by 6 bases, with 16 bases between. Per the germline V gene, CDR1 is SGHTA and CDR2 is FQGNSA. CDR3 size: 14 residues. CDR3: CASSSGGSFLEQYF. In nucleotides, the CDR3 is TGTGCCAGCAGCTCCGGTGGCAGCTTCCTCGAGCAGTACTTC.

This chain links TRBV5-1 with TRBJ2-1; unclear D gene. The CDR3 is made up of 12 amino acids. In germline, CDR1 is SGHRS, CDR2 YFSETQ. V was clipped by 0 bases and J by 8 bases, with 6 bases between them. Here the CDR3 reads CASSLAPDEQFF. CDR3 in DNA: TGCGCCAGCAGCTTGGCCCCAGATGAGCAGTTCTTC.

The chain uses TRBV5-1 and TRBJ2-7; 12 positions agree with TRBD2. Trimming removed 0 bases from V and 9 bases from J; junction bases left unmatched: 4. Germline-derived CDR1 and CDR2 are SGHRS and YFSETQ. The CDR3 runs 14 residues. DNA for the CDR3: TGCGCCAGCAGCTTGGGACTAGCGGGGGATTTGCAGTACTTC. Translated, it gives CASSLGLAGDLQYF. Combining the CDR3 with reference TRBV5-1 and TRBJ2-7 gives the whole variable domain KAGVTQTPRYLIKTRGQQVTLSCSPISGHRSVSWYQQTPGQGLQFLFEYFSETQRNKGNFPGRFSGRQFSNSRSEMNVSTLELGDSALYLCASSLGLAGDLQYFGPGTRLTVT.

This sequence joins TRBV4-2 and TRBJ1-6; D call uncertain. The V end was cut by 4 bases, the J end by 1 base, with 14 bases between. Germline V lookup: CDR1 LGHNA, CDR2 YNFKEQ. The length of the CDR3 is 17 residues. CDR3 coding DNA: TGTGCCAGCAGCCCCTCACCGGTTGCGTCCTATAATTCACCCCTCCACTTT. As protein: CASSPSPVASYNSPLHF.

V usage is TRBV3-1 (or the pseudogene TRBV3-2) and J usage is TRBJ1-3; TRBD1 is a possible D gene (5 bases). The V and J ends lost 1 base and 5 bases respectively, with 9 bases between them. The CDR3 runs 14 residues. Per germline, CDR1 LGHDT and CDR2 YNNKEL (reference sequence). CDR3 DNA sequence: TGTGCCAGCAGCCAAGTCCAGGGTAGAAACACCATATATTTT. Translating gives CASSQVQGRNTIYF.

CDR3 nucleotide sequence: TGCGCCAGCGGAGACACTAGCGGGAGCCAAGAGACCCAGTACTTC. Translating it yields CASGDTSGSQETQYF. This chain connects TRBV5-1 to TRBJ2-5; the match to TRBD2 covers 11 bases. Germline lookup yields CDR1 SGHRS and CDR2 YFSETQ. The CDR3 extends over 15 amino acids. The trim removed 7 bases at V and 1 base at J, leaving 6 bases unmatched. The variable domain in full, completed from reference TRBV5-1 and TRBJ2-5, reads KAGVTQTPRYLIKTRGQQVTLSCSPISGHRSVSWYQQTPGQGLQFLFEYFSETQRNKGNFPGRFSGRQFSNSRSEMNVSTLELGDSALYLCASGDTSGSQETQYFGPGTRLLVL.

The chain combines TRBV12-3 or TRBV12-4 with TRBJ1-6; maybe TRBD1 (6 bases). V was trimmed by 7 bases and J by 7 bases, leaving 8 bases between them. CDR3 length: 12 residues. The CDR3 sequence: CASTTGNSPLHF. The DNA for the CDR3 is TGTGCCAGCACTACAGGGAATTCACCCCTCCACTTT.

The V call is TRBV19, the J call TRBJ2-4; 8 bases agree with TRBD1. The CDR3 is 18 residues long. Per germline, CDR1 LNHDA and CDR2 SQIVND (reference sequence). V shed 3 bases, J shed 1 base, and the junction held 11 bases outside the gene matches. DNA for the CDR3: TGTGCCAGTAGTATGCCAGGGGGCGATTCCTCGGCCAAAAACATTCAGTACTTC. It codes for CASSMPGGDSSAKNIQYF.